This T cell receptor (beta chain) was obtained from a study of early T cells in non-severe SARS-CoV-2 infection. MiXCR was run by TCRdb on the 5' RACE reads, yielding one entry per CDR3 protein. The sample has 60,000 to 75,000 distinct CDR3 sequences, around 12% seen once; the top ten hold approximately 4.5%. With 4 bases removed from V and 7 bases from J, the gap between germline ends came to 16 bases. This CDR3 is 15 amino acids long. Germline values: CDR1 LGHDT, CDR2 YNNKEL (reference sequence). The sequence derives from an adult who was a healthcare worker with PCR-confirmed SARS-CoV-2 infection or an uninfected control (not recorded which). Input material: whole blood. This chain uses TRBV3-1 with TRBJ1-4; no clear D gene. The CDR3 protein is CASSPSEGKGEKLFF. CDR3 bases: TGTGCCAGCAGCCCGTCCGAGGGTAAGGGTGAAAAACTGTTTTTT. The whole variable domain, filled in from reference TRBV3-1 and TRBJ1-4, reads DTAVSQTPKYLVTQMGNDKSIKCEQNLGHDTMYWYKQDSKKFLKIMFSYNNKELIINETVPNRFSPKSPDKAHLNLHINSLELGDSAVYFCASSPSEGKGEKLFFGSGTQLSVL.